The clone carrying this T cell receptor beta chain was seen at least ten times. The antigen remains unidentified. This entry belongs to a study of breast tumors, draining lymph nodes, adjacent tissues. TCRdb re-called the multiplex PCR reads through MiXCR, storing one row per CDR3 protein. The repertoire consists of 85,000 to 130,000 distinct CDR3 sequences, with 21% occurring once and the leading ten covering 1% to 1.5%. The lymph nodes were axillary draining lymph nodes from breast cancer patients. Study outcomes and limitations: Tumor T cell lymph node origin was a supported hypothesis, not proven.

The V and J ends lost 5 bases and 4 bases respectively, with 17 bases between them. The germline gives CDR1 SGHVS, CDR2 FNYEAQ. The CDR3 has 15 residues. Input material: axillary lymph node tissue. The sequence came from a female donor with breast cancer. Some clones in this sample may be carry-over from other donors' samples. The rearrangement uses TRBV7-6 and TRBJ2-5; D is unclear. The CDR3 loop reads CASSKDILPGETQYF. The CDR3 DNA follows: TGTGCCAGCAGCAAAGACATCCTCCCCGGAGAGACCCAGTACTTC.